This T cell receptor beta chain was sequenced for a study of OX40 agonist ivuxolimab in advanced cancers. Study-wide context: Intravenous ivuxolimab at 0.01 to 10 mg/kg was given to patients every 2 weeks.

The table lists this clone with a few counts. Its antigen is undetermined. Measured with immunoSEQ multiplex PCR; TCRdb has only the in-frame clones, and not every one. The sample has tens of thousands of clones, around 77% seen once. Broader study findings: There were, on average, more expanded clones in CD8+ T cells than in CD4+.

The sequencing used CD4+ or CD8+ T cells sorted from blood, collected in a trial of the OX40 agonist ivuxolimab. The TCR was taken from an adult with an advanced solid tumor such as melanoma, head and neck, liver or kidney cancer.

CDR3 in amino acids: CASSPLGSGGDTQYF. DNA of the CDR3: TGTGCCAGCAGCCCCTTGGGCAGCGGGGGAGATACGCAGTATTTT. This sequence joins TRBV7-3 and TRBJ2-3; 8 bases match TRBD2. V was pared by 5 bases and J by 5 bases, with 9 bases of the junction left unmatched. CDR3 length: 15 residues. Per germline, CDR1 SGHTA and CDR2 FQGTGA.